These T cell receptor beta chains were read from a single sample in a study of blood T cell repertoires in COVID-19. Clones were sequenced by immunoSEQ multiplex PCR, and TCRdb holds only the in-frame ones, with some missing. The data hold some 250,000 clones, with approximately 83% observed a single time. Material: peripheral blood. The receptors were sampled from a woman younger than 45 who had recovered from COVID-19. The CDR3 runs from the conserved cysteine through the conserved F or W. D genes are given only for firm matches. Some rows mark clone size as missing; the rest say once, few, many or name a class of expanded clone.

TRBV7-3 | . | . | CASSLTHRSSGANVLTF
TRBV27 | TRBD1 | . | CASSFLVDRGNQPQHF
TRBV2 | . | . | CASMTAQKTLQETQYF
TRBV5-4 | TRBD2 | . | CASSFLGASGAPNTGELFF
TRBV9 | TRBD1 | . | CASSPGQGREQYF
TRBV6-5 | . | . | CASIMDLGRETQYF
TRBV3-1/TRBV3-2 | . | . | CASSHSGSNQPQHF
TRBV3-1/TRBV3-2 | . | once | CASSQEGSGGLYEQYF
TRBV21-1 | . | . | CASTDRGRNTEAFF
TRBV7-6 | . | once | CASSLWEGDYGYTF
TRBV20-1 | TRBD1 | . | CSASFGRTGGWHGYTF
TRBV19 | . | . | CASSPGVGTDTQYF
TRBV28 | . | . | CASSGDPGLQETQYF
TRBV5-1 | . | . | CASSGGPSINTIYF
TRBV12-3/TRBV12-4 | . | . | CASSQAYEQYF
TRBV2 | TRBD1 | . | CASSEARGQMSKLFF
TRBV9 | TRBD2 | . | CASSNPGGADTQYF
TRBV5-4 | TRBD1 | . | CASSAGQGNGYTF
TRBV6-6 | TRBD1 | . | CASSLQQGASSPLHF
TRBV29-1 | TRBD1 | . | CSVSWTGVGELFF
TRBV4-1 | TRBD1 | . | CASSHSRRGTGFNEQFF
TRBV21-1 | . | . | CASSKGGPHHTRQYF
TRBV2 | . | . | CASSEHGGGIGYNEQFF
TRBV9 | TRBD2 | . | CASSVGGTSGYNEQFF
TRBV7-2 | TRBD2 | once | CASSLVLAGAPSEQFF
TRBV7-8 | TRBD2 | . | CASSETSGSSYEQYF
TRBV4-3 | . | . | CASSRSPTIEQFF
TRBV6-6 | TRBD2 | . | CASSYLASGAYEQYF